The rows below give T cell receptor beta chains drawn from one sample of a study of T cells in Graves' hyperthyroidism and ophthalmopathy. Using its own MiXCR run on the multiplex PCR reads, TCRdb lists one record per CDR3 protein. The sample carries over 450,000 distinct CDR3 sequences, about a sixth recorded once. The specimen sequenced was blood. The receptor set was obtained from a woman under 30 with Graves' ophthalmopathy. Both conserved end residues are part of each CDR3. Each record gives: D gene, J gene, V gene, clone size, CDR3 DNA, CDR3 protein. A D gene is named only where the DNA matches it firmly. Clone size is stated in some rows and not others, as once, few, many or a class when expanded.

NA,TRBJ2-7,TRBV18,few,TGTGCCAGCTCACCAGGATTAGGGCCCTACGAGCAGTACTTC,CASSPGLGPYEQYF
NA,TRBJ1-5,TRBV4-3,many,TGCGCCAGCAGCCAAGATACGAGGGAAAATCAGCCCCAGCATTTT,CASSQDTRENQPQHF
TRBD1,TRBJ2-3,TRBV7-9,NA,TGTGCCAGCAGTTTAGGGGGGACAGGAGCAGATACGCAGTATTTT,CASSLGGTGADTQYF
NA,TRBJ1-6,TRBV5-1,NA,TGCGCCAGCAGCTTCGGTACACCACCCCTCCACTTT,CASSFGTPPLHF
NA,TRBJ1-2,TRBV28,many,TGTGCCAGCATCCCCGATACCTATGGCTACACCTTC,CASIPDTYGYTF
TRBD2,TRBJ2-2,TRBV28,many,TGTGCCAGCAGCCGTACCTTAGCGGGAGGGGCCGGGGAGCTGTTTTTT,CASSRTLAGGAGELFF
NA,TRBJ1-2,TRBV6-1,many,TGTGCCAGCATGGTCCCGCCTCCCCGCTATGGCTACACCTTC,CASMVPPPRYGYTF
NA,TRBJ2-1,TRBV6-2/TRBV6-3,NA,TGTGCCAGCAACACAATCAGGGAGCAGTTCTTC,CASNTIREQFF
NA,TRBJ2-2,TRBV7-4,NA,TGTGCCATAAGGAAAACCGGGGAGCTGTTTTTT,CAIRKTGELFF
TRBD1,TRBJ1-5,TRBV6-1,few,TGTGCCAGCAGCACTACCCGGACAGGGGGCATTCAGCCCCAGCATTTT,CASSTTRTGGIQPQHF
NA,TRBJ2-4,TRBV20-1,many,TGCAGTGCTAGAGCGGGGGATATAGCCAAAAACATTCAGTACTTC,CSARAGDIAKNIQYF
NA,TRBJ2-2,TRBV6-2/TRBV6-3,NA,TGTGCCAGCAGTTCCCCGGGACTGCTCACCGGGGAGCTGTTTTTT,CASSSPGLLTGELFF
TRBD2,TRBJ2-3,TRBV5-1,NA,TGCGCCAGCAGCCGCGGGGGGGCTGTCTGCACAGATACGCAGTATTTT,CASSRGGAVCTDTQYF
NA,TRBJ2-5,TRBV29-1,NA,TGCAGCGTTTGGGCCTACCAAGAGACCCAGTACTTC,CSVWAYQETQYF
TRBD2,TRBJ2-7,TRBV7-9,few,TGTGCCAGCAGCTTATCCGGGACTAGCGGGTTCGAGCAGTACTTC,CASSLSGTSGFEQYF
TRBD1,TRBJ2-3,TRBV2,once,TGTGCCAGCACCCTGACAGGGAACACAGATACGCAGTATTTT,CASTLTGNTDTQYF
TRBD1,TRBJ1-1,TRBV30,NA,TGTGCCTGGAGTCCCCGAAGCACAGGGGCCACTGAAGCTTTCTTT,CAWSPRSTGATEAFF
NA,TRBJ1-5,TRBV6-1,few,TGTGCCAGCAGTGACACGGGACCGAGAATCAATCAGCCCCAGCATTTT,CASSDTGPRINQPQHF
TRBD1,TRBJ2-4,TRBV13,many,TGTGCCAGCAGCCCCCCGACAGGGGATTTGGGAAACATTCAGTACTTC,CASSPPTGDLGNIQYF
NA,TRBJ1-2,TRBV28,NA,TGTGCCAGCAGTTTTCGGCAGGGCCACTATGGCTACACCTTC,CASSFRQGHYGYTF
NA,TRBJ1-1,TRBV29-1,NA,TGCAGCGTTGGGGGGCGGGGAACTGAAGCTTTCTTT,CSVGGRGTEAFF
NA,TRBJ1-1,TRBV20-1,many,TGCAGTGCCAGGGTAGTTGCCGAAGCTTTCTTT,CSARVVAEAFF
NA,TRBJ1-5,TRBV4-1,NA,TGCGCCAGCAGCCAAGTCGGGGGAAGGAAGCTCAATCAGCCCCAGCATTTT,CASSQVGGRKLNQPQHF
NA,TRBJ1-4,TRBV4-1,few,TGCGCCAGCAGCCAACTGGGCCAGGATACTAATGAAAAACTGTTTTTT,CASSQLGQDTNEKLFF
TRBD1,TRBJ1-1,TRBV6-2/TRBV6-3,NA,TGTGCCAGCAAGGGGACAGCTAATATGAACACTGAAGCTTTCTTT,CASKGTANMNTEAFF
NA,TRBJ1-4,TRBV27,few,TGTGCCAGCAGATCGACGGGTTTCAATGAAAAACTGTTTTTT,CASRSTGFNEKLFF
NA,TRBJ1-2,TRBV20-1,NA,TGCAGTGCTAGAGATTTTTTGACAGCAGCAAAATATGGCTACACCTTC,CSARDFLTAAKYGYTF
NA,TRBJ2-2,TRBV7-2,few,TGTGCCAGCAGCGTAATAGCCTCCGGGGAGCTGTTTTTT,CASSVIASGELFF
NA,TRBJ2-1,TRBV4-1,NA,TGCGCCAGCAGCCTTTCGGACAGAAAATACAATGAGCAGTTCTTC,CASSLSDRKYNEQFF
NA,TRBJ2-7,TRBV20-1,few,TGCAGCGTCCTGCGAGCGGATAGCTACGAGCAGTACTTC,CSVLRADSYEQYF
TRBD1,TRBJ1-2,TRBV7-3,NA,TGTGCCAGCAGCTATGGACAGGGAAGTTATGGCTACACCTTC,CASSYGQGSYGYTF
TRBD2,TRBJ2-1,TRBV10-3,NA,TGTGCCATCCGAAAAGGACTAGCGCTAAATGAGCAGTTCTTC,CAIRKGLALNEQFF
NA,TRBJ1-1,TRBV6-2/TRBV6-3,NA,TGTGCCAGCAGTTACTCGACGCAGACCGGGGCGGGCACTGAAGCTTTCTTT,CASSYSTQTGAGTEAFF
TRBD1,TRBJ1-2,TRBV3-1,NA,TGTGCCAGCAGCCCGCCGGGACAGGGCGTCTATGGCTACACCTTC,CASSPPGQGVYGYTF
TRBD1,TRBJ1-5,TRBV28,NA,TGTGCCAGCAGTTTATGGGCAGGGACAGGTATTAATCAGCCCCAGCATTTT,CASSLWAGTGINQPQHF
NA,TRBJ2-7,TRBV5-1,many,TGCGCCAGCAGCTTGGGGAGACACGGCGAGCAGTACTTC,CASSLGRHGEQYF
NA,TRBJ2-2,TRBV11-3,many,TGTGCCAGCAGCCCGACAGGAGGGCCCGACACCGGGGAGCTGTTTTTT,CASSPTGGPDTGELFF
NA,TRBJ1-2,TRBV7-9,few,TGTGCCAGCAGCCAAAGCAGGGGACCGAATGGCTACACCTTC,CASSQSRGPNGYTF
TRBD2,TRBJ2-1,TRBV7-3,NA,TGTGCCAGCAGCTTACAGACTAGCGGGACCAATGAGCAGTTCTTC,CASSLQTSGTNEQFF
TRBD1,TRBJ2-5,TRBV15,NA,TGTGCCACCAGCAGCGGGGACAGGGTCCGGGAGACCCAGTACTTC,CATSSGDRVRETQYF
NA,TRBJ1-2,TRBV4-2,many,TGTGCCAGCAGCCAAGATTTCGGGGGAGGGGAATTCTATGGCTACACCTTC,CASSQDFGGGEFYGYTF
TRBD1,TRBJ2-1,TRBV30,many,TGTGCCTTAAATTCCGGGACAGGGGTATACAATGAGCAGTTCTTC,CALNSGTGVYNEQFF
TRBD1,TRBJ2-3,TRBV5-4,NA,TGTGCCAGCAGCTTCATTACGGGACAGCTCACAGATACGCAGTATTTT,CASSFITGQLTDTQYF
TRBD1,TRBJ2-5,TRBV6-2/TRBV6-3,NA,TGTGCCAGCACCCCGGGACAGCCAGAGACCCAGTACTTC,CASTPGQPETQYF
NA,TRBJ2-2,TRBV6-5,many,TGTGCCAGCAGTTACTCGATCTCGAACACCGGGGAGCTGTTTTTT,CASSYSISNTGELFF
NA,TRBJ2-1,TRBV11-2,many,TGTGCCAGCAGCTTAGGGGTGGGCGCCTACTACAATGAGCAGTTCTTC,CASSLGVGAYYNEQFF
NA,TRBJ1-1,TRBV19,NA,TGTGCCAGTAGTATGGGGGGGGATTGGACTGAAGCTTTCTTT,CASSMGGDWTEAFF
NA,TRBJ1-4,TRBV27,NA,TGTGCCAGTACATCCGGGACAAGGGGAGGTGAAAAACTGTTTTTT,CASTSGTRGGEKLFF
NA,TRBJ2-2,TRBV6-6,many,TGTGCCAGCAGTTACCGGACAGAGAACACCGGGGAGCTGTTTTTT,CASSYRTENTGELFF
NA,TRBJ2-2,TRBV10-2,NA,TGCGCCAGCACCCCCCTTAGGGAGGCCCCCACCGGGGAGCTGTTTTTT,CASTPLREAPTGELFF
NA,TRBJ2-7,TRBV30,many,TGTGCCTGGAGTGGTGACTACGAGCAGTACTTC,CAWSGDYEQYF
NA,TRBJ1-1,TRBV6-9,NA,TGTGCCAGCAGTTCCCCCACGACAGGGAACACTGAAGCTTTCTTT,CASSSPTTGNTEAFF
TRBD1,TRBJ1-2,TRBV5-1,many,TGCGCCAGCAGCGAGGGACAGGATATTGACTATGGCTACACCTTC,CASSEGQDIDYGYTF
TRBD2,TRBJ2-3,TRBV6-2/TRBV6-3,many,TGTGCCAGCAGCGCCGGGACTAGTTTCACAGATACGCAGTATTTT,CASSAGTSFTDTQYF
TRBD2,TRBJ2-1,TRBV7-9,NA,TGTGCCAGCAGCCCCTTTAGGCGGGAGCGAGATGAGCAGTTCTTC,CASSPFRRERDEQFF
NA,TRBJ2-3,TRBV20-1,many,TGCAGTGCAAACGGAGGGGATACGCAGTATTTT,CSANGGDTQYF
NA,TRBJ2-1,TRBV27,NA,TGTGCCAGCAGTCCCCATTCGATATCCTATGAGCAGTTCTTC,CASSPHSISYEQFF